These 2 T cell receptor beta chains were sequenced from one sample in a study of T cell responses to AZD1222 COVID-19 vaccine (dated by TCRdb to 2020 to 2023). The library was obtained by the immunoSEQ multiplex PCR assay. TCRdb's version of the immuneACCESS table is confined to in-frame rearrangements and falls short of the full clone set. An unresolved V gene accounts for under half of the shortfall where checked; the remainder is of unknown origin. In this sample the table shows roughly 90,000 clones, 89% of which occur a single time. The ten largest clones take up approximately 5% of the sample. The meaning of the sample's time point label: about 28 days (+/-7) after the second vaccine dose. Sequenced material: peripheral blood, taken 28 days after the second AZD1222 dose. The receptor set was obtained from an adult who received the AZD1222 COVID-19 vaccine.

J is TRBJ2-3 and V is TRBV10-3, with 13 bases lining up with TRBD2. Germline-derived CDR1 and CDR2 are ENHRY and SYGVKD. V lost 10 bases and J lost 1; bases outside the gene matches: 14. CDR3 length: 18 amino acids. The CDR3, as DNA: TGTGCCACGGGGGCAGGACTAGCGGGGGTTGGAGGCACAGATACGCAGTATTTT. It translates to CATGAGLAGVGGTDTQYF.

The chain combines TRBV6-1 with TRBJ1-2; D is possibly TRBD1 (5 bases). Germline lookup yields CDR1 MNHNS and CDR2 SASEGT. There are 19 residues in the CDR3. The V end lost 1 base, the J end lost 2 bases, and 23 bases lay between the germline ends. The CDR3 bases are TGTGCCAGCAGTGAAGACAGGCCTAGGGACGCGAACCCAAACTATGGCTACACCTTC. Protein sequence: CASSEDRPRDANPNYGYTF.